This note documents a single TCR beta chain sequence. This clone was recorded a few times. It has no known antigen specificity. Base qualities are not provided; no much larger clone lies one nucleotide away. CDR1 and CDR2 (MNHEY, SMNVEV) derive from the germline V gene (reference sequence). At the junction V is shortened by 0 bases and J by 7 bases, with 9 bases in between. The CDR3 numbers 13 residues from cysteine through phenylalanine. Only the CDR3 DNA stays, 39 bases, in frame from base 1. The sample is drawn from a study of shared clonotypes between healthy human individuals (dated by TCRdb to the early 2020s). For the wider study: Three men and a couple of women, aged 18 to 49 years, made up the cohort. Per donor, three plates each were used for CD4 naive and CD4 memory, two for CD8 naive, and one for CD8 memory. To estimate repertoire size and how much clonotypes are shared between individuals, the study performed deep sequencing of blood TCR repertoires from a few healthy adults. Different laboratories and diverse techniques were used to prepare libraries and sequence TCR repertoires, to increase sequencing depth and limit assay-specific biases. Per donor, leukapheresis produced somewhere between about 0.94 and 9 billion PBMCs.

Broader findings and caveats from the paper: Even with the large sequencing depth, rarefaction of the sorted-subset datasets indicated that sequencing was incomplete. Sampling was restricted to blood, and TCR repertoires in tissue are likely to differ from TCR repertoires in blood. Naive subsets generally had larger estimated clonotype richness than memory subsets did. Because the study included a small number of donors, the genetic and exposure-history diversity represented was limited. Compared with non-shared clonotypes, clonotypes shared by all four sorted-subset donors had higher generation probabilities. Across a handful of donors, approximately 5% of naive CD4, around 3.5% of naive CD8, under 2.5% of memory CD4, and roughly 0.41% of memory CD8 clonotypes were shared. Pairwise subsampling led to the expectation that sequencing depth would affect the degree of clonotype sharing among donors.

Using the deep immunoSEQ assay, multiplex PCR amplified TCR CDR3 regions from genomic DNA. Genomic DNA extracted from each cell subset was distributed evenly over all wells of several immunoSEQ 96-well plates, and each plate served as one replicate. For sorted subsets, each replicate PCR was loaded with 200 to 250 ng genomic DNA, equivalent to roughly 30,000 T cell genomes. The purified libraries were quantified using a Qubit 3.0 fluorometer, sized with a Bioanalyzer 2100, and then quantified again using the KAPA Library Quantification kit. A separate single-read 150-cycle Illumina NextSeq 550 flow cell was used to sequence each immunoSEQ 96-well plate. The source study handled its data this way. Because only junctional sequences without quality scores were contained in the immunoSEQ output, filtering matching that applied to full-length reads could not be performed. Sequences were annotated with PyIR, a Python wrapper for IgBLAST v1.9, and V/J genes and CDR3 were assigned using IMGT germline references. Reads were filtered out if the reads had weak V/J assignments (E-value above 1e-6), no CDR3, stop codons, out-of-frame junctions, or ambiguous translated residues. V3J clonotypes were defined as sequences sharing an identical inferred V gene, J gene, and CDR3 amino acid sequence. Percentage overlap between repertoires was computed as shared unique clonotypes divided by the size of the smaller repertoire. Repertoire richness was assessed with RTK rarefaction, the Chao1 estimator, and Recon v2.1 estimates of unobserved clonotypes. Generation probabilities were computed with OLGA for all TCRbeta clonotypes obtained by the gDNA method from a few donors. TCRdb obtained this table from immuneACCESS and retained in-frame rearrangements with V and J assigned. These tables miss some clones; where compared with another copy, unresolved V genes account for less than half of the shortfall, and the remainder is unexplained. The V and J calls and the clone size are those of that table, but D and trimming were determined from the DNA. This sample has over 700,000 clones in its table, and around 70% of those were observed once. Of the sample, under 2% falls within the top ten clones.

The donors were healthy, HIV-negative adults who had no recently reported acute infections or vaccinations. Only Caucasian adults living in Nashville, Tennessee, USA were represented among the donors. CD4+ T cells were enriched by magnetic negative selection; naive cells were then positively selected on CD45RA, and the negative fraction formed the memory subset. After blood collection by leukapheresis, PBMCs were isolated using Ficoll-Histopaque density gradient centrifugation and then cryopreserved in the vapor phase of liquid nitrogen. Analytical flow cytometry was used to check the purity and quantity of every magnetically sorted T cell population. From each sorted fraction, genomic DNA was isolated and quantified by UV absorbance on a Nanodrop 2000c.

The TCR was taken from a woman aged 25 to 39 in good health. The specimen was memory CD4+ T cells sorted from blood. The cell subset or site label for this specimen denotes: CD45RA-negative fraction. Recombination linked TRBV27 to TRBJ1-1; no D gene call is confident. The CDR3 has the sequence CASSLSFGSEAFF. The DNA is TGTGCCAGCAGTTTATCCTTCGGCAGTGAAGCTTTCTTT.